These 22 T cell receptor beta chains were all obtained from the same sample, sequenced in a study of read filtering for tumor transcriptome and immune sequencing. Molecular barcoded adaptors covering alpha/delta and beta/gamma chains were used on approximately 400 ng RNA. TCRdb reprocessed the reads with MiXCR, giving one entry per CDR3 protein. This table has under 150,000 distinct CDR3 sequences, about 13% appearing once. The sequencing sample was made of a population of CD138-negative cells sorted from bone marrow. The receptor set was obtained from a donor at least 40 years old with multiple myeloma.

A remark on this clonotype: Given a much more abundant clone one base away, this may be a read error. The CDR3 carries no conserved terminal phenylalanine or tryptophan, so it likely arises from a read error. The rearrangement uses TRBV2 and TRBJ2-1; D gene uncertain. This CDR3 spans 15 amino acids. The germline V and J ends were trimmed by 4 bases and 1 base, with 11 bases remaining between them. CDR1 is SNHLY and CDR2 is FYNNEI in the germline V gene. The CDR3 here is CASSVIARSYNEQFL. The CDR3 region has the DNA TGTGCCAGCAGTGTCATCGCTAGGTCCTACAATGAGCAGTTCCTC.

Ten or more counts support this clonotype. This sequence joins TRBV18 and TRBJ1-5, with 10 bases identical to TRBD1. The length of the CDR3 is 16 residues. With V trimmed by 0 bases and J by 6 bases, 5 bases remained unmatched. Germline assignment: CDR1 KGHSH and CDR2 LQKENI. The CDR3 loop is CASSPPKTGGSQPQHF. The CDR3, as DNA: TGTGCCAGCTCACCACCCAAGACAGGGGGCAGTCAGCCCCAGCATTTT.

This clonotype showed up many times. The CDR3 reads CSGGLEGTQYF. CDR3 sequence (DNA): TGCAGTGGGGGACTCGAAGGGACCCAGTACTTC. The V call is TRBV20-1, the J call TRBJ2-5, with TRBD2 as a possible D gene (6 bases). Germline V lookup: CDR1 DFQATT, CDR2 SNEGSKA (reference sequence). The CDR3 covers 11 residues. The germline V and J ends were trimmed by 7 bases and 7 bases, with 13 bases remaining between them.

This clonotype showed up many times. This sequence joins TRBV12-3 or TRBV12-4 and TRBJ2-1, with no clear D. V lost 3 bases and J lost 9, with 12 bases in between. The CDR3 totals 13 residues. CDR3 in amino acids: CASSFYTNVEQFF. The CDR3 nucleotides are TGTGCCAGCAGTTTTTACACGAACGTTGAGCAGTTCTTC.

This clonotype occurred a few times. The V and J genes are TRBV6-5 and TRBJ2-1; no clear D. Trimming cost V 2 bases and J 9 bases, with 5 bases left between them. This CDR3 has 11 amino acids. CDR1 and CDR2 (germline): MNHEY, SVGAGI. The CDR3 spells CASSYGSEQFF. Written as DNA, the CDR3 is TGTGCCAGCAGTTACGGTAGTGAGCAGTTCTTC.

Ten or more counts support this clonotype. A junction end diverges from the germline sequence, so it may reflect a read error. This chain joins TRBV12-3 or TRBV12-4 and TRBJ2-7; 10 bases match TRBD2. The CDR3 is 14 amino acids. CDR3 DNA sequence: TGTGCCAGCAGCTTAGCGGGAGGTCTCGGCGAGCAGTACTTC. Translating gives CASSLAGGLGEQYF.

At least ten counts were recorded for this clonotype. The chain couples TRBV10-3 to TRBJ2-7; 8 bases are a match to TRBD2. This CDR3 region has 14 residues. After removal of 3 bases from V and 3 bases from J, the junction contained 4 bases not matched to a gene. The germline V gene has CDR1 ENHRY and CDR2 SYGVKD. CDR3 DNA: TGTGCCATCAGTGATACTAGCGGATTCTACGAGCAGTACTTC. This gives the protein CAISDTSGFYEQYF.

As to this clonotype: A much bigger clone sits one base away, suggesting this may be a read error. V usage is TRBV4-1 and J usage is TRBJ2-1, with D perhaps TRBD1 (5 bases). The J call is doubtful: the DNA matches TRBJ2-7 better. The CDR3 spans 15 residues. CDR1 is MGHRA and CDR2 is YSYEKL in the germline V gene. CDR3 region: CASSQTGSAAYEQYF. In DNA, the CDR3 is TGCGCCAGCAGCCAAACAGGTAGTGCCGCCTACGAGCAGTACTTC.

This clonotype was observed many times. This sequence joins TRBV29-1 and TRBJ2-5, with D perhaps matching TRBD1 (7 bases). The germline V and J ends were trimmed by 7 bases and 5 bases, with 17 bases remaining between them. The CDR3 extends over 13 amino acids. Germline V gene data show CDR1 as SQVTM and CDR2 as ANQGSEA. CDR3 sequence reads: CSARRRGRETQYF. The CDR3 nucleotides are TGCAGCGCCCGAAGGAGGGGGCGGGAGACCCAGTACTTC. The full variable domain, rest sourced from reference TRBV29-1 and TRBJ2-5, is SAVISQKPSRDICQRGTSLTIQCQVDSQVTMMFWYRQQPGQSLTLIATANQGSEATYESGFVIDKFPISRPNLTFSTLTVSNMSPEDSSIYLCSARRRGRETQYFGPGTRLLVL.

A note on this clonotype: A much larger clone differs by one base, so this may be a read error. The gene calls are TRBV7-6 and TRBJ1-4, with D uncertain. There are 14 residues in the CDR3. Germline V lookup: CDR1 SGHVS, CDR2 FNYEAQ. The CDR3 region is CASSQGATNEELFF. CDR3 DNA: TGCGCCAGCAGCCAAGGAGCAACTAATGAAGAACTGTTTTTT.

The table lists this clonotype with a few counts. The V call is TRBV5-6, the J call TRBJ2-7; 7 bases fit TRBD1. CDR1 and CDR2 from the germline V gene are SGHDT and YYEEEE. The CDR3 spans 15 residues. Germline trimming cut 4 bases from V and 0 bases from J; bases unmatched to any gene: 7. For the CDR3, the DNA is TGTGCCAGCAGCAACCGGGACAGACTCTCCTACGAGCAGTACTTC. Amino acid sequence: CASSNRDRLSYEQYF.

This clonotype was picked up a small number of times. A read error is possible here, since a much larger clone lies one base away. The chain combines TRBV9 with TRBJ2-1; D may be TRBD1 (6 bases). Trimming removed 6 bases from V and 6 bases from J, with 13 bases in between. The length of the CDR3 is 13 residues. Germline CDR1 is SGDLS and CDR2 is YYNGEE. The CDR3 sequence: CASNRDNCNEQFF. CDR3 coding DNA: TGTGCCAGCAACCGGGACAACTGCAATGAGCAGTTCTTC.

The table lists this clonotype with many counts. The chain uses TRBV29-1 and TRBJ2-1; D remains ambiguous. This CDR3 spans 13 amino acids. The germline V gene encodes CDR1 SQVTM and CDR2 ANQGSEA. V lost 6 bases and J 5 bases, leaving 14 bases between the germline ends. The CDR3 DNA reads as TGCAGCGTGTCAATGGATACCGACAATGAGCAGTTCTTC. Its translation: CSVSMDTDNEQFF.

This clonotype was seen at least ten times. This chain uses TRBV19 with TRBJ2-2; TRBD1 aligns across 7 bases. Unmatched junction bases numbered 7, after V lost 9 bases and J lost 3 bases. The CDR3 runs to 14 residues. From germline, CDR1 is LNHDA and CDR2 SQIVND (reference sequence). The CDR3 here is CASRDRAYTGELFF. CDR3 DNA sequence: TGTGCCAGCCGAGACAGGGCATACACCGGGGAGCTGTTTTTT.

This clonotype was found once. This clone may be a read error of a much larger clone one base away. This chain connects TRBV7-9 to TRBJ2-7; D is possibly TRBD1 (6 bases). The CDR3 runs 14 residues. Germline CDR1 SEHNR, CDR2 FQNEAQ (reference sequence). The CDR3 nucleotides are TGTGCCAGCAGCTCCCACAGGGCCTCCTACGAGCAGCACTTC. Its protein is CASSSHRASYEQHF. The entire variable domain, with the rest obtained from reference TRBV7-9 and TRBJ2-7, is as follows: DTGVSQNPRHKITKRGQNVTFRCDPISEHNRLYWYRQTLGQGPEFLTYFQNEAQLEKSRLLSDRFSAERPKGSFSTLEIQRTEQGDSAMYLCASSSHRASYEQHFGPGTRLTVT.

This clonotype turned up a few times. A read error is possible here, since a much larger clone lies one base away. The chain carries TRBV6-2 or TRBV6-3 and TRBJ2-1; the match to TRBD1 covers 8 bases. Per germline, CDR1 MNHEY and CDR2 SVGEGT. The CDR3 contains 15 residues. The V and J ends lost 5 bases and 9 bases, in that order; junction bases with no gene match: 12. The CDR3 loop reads CASSVSRGRGGEQFF. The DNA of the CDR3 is TGTGCCAGCAGTGTAAGCAGGGGGCGCGGAGGTGAGCAGTTCTTC.

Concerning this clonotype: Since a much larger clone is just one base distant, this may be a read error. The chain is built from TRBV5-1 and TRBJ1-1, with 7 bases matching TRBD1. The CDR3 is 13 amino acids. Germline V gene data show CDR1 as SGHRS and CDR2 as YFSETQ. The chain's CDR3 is CASSFTGATEVFF. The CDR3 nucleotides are TGCGCCAGCAGCTTTACAGGGGCCACTGAAGTTTTCTTT.

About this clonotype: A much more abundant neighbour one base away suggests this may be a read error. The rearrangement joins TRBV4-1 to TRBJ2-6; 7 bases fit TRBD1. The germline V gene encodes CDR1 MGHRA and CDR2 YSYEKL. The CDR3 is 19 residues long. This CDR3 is CASSHRLGTESSGVNVLTF. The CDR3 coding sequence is TGCGCCAGCAGCCACCGTTTAGGGACAGAAAGCTCTGGGGTCAACGTCCTGACTTTC.

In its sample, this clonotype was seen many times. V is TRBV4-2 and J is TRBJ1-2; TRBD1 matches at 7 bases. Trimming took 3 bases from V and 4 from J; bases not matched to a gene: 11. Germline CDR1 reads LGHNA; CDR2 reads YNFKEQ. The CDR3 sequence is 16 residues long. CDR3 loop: CASSQSWTGGRYGYTF. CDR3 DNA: TGTGCCAGCAGCCAGAGTTGGACAGGAGGTCGCTATGGCTACACCTTC.

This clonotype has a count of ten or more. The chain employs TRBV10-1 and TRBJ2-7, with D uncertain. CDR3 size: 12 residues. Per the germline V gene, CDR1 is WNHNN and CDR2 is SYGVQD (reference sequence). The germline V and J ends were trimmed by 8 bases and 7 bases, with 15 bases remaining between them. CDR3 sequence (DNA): TGCGCCAGCGGGCGGCCATTCGGTGAGCAGTACTTC. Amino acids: CASGRPFGEQYF.

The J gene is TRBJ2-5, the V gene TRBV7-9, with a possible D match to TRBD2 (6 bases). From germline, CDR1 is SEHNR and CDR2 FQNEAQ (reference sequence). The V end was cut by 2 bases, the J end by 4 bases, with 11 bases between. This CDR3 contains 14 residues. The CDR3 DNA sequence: TGTGCCAGCAGCTTATTCAGGGAGGTAGAGACCCAGTACTTC. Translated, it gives CASSLFREVETQYF.

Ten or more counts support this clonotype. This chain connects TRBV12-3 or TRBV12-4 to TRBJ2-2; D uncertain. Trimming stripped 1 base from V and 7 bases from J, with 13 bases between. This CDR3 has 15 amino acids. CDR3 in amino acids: CASSLDLSGNGELFF. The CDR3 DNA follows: TGTGCCAGCAGTTTAGACTTATCTGGGAACGGGGAGCTGTTTTTT.